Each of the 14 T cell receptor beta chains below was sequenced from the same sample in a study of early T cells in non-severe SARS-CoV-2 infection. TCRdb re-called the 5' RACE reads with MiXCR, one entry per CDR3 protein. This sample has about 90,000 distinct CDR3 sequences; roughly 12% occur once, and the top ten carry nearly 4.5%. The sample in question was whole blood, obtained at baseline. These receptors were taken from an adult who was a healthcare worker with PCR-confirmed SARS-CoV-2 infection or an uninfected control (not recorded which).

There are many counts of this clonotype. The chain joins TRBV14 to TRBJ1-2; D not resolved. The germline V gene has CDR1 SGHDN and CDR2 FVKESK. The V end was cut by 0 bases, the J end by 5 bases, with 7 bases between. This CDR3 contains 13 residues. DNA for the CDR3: TGTGCCAGCAGCCAAGATTACCTGTATGGCTACACCTTC. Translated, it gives CASSQDYLYGYTF.

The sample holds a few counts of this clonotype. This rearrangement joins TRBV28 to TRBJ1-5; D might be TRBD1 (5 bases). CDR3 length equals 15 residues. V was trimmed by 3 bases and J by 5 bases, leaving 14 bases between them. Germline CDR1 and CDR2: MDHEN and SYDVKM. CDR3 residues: CASSFLGGVDQPQHF. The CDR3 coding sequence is TGTGCCAGCAGTTTTCTGGGGGGTGTCGATCAGCCCCAGCATTTT.

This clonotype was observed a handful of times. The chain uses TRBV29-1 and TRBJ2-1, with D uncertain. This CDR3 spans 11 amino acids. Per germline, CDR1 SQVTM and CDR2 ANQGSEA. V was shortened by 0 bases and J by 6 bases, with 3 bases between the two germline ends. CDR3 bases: TGCAGCGTTGAAGATTCCAATGAGCAGTTCTTC. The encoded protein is CSVEDSNEQFF.

The CDR3 reads CASSPPRGPAETQYF. The CDR3 DNA is TGTGCCAGCAGCCCCCCCAGGGGGCCGGCGGAGACCCAGTACTTC. J is TRBJ2-5 and V is TRBV5-4, with 8 nucleotides matching TRBD1. The germline V gene encodes CDR1 SGHNT and CDR2 YYREEE (reference sequence). With V trimmed by 4 bases and J by 5 bases, 10 bases remained unmatched. The CDR3 has 15 amino acids.

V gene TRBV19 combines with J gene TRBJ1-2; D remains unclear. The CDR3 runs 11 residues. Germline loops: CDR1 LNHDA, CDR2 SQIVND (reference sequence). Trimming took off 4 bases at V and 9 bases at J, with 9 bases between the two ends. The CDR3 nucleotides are TGTGCCAGTAGTAGTGCGGACCGCTACACCTTC. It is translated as CASSSADRYTF.

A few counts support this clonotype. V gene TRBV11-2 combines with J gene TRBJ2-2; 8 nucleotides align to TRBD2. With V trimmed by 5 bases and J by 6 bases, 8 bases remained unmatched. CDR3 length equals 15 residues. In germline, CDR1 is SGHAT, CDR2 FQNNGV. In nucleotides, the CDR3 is TGTGCCAGCAGCGCCCGACTAGCGACTGCCGGGGAGCTGTTTTTT. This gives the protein CASSARLATAGELFF.

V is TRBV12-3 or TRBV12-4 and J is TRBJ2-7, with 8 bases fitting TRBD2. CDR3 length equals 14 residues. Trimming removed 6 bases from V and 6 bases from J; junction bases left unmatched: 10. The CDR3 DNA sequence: TGTGCCAGCAGCCTTGCGGGGGGACGAGGCGAGCAGTACTTC. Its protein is CASSLAGGRGEQYF.

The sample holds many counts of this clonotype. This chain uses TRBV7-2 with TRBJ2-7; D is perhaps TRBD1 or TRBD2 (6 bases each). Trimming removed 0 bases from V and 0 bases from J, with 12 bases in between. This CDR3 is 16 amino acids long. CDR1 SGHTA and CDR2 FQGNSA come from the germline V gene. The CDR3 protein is CASSLAWGASSYEQYF. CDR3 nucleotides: TGTGCCAGCAGCTTAGCGTGGGGGGCGAGCTCCTACGAGCAGTACTTC. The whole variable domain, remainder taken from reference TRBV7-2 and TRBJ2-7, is GAGVSQSPSNKVTEKGKDVELRCDPISGHTALYWYRQSLGQGLEFLIYFQGNSAPDKSGLPSDRFSAERTGGSVSTLTIQRTQQEDSAVYLCASSLAWGASSYEQYFGPGTRLTVT.

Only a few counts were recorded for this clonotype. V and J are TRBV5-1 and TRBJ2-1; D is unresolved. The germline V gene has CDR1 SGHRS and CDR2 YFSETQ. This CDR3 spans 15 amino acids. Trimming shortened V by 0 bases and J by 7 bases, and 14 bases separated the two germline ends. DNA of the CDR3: TGCGCCAGCAGCTTGGAAGTATTGAGGTGGAATGAGCAGTTCTTC. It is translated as CASSLEVLRWNEQFF.

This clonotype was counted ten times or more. The CDR3 nucleotides are TGTGCCAGTAGTATCGCGGGGACAGGGGGCGCCTCCTATAATTCACCCCTCCACTTT. The encoded protein is CASSIAGTGGASYNSPLHF. The chain links TRBV19 to TRBJ1-6; 12 bases match TRBD1. Germline CDR1 LNHDA, CDR2 SQIVND (reference sequence). V was pared by 3 bases and J by 0 bases, with 6 bases of the junction left unmatched. This CDR3 region has 19 residues.

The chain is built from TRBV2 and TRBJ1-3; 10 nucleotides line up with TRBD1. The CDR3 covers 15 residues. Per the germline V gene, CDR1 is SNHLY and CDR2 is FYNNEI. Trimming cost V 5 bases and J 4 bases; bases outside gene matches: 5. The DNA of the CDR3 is TGTGCCAGCAGTCCGGACAGGGGGGACGGAAACACCATATATTTT. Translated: CASSPDRGDGNTIYF.

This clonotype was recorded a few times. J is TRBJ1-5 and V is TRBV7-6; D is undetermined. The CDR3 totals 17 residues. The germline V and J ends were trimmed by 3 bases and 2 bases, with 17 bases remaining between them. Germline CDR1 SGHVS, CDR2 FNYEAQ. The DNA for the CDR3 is TGTGCCAGCAGCTTGAGTACGGTATCGGTAGGCAATCAGCCCCAGCATTTT. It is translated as CASSLSTVSVGNQPQHF.

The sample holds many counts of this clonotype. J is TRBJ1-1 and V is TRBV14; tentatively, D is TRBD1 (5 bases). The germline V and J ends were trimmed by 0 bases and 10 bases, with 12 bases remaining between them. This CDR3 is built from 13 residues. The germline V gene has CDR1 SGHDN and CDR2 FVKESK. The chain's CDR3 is CASSQDGVGGAFF. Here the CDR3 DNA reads TGTGCCAGCAGCCAAGATGGAGTTGGGGGAGCTTTCTTT.

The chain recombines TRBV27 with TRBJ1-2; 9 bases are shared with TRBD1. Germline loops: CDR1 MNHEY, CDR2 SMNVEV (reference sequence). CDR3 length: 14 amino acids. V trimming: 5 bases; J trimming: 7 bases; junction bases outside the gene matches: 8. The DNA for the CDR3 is TGTGCCAGCAGTAAGGCACAGGGGGCTGTTGGCTACACCTTC. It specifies CASSKAQGAVGYTF.